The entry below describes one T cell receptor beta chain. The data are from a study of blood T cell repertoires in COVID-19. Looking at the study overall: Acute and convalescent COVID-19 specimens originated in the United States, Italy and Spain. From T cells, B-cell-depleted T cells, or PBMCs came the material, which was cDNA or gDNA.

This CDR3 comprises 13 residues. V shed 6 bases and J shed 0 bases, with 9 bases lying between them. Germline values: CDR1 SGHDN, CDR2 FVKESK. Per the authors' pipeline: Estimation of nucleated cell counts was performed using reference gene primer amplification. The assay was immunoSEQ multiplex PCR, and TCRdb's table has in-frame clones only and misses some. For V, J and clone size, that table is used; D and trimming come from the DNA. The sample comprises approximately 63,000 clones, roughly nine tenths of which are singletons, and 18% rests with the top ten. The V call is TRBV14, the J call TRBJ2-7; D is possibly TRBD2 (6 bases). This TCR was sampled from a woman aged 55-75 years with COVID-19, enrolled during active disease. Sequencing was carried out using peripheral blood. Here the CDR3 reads CASRLTSSYEQYF. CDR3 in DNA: TGTGCCAGCAGGTTGACTAGCTCCTACGAGCAGTACTTC.